Following are 4 T cell receptor beta chains from one sample sequenced in a study of cytomegalovirus exposure and HLA in healthy donors (TCRdb year 2017). The library was produced with the immunoSEQ multiplex PCR assay. The multiplex PCR relied on a mix of 60 forward primers for TCR Vbeta segments and 13 reverse primers for TCR Jbeta segments. The source is immuneACCESS, and TCRdb retained only in-frame sequences with V and J called. Part of the clones is not carried over; for the studies checked, unresolved V genes explain less than half of this, and the remainder is unexplained. For this sample there are about 130,000 clones; 70% to 85% appear just once. Jointly, the top ten make up 2% to 3% of the sample. Sequencing was performed on PBMCs. The receptors derive from a man aged 45-65 years in good health and CMV-seronegative.

This chain joins TRBV19 and TRBJ1-3, with D possibly matching TRBD1 (6 bases). The CDR3 spans 14 residues. Germline V CDR1 and CDR2: LNHDA, SQIVND (reference sequence). V was clipped by 6 bases and J by 2 bases, with 11 bases between them. CDR3 DNA sequence: TGTGCCAGTAGGGAACAGGGCGCTGGAAACACCATATATTTT. As protein: CASREQGAGNTIYF.

The rearrangement uses TRBV5-6 and TRBJ2-1; unclear D gene. The CDR3 runs 12 residues. The V gene's germline CDR1 is SGHDT and CDR2 YYEEEE. The germline V and J ends were trimmed by 4 bases and 6 bases, with 8 bases remaining between them. Written as DNA, the CDR3 is TGTGCCAGCAGCACAAGAGGCAATGAGCAGTTCTTC. Protein sequence: CASSTRGNEQFF. Complete variable domain (other parts from reference TRBV5-6 and TRBJ2-1): DAGVTQSPTHLIKTRGQQVTLRCSPKSGHDTVSWYQQALGQGPQFIFQYYEEEERQRGNFPDRFSGHQFPNYSSELNVNALLLGDSALYLCASSTRGNEQFFGPGTRLTVL.

The chain recombines TRBV27 with TRBJ1-4; no firm D call. CDR3 length equals 18 residues. Germline V CDR1 and CDR2: MNHEY, SMNVEV (reference sequence). V lost 2 bases to trimming and J lost 7 bases, with 23 bases between them. The CDR3 DNA is TGTGCCAGCAGTTTACAGGCTCCCTTCAGATCCCGGGGTGAAAAACTGTTTTTT. Amino acid sequence: CASSLQAPFRSRGEKLFF.

This chain uses TRBV7-8 with TRBJ1-2; a weak D match, TRBD1 (5 bases). V gave up 1 base and J gave up 0 bases, with 9 bases separating them. CDR3 length equals 15 residues. Germline CDR1 is SGHVS and CDR2 is FQNEAQ. CDR3 sequence: CASSLVGGTNYGYTF. DNA of the CDR3: TGTGCCAGCAGCTTAGTGGGGGGAACTAACTATGGCTACACCTTC.